The 17 T cell receptor beta chains presented below share a single source sample, sequenced in a study of cytomegalovirus exposure and HLA in healthy donors. The PCR contained 60 Vbeta and 13 Jbeta primers. Sequenced by immunoSEQ multiplex PCR; TCRdb stores in-frame clones only, minus some. The sample gives roughly 150,000 clones, roughly four fifths of which show up once; approximately 2.3% is in the top ten. The sequenced sample consisted of PBMCs. These receptors all come from a male donor in good health and CMV-seronegative.

Here the CDR3 DNA reads TGCGCCAGCAGCCACTTATTTCGTCTCGGACAGGGAATTTTCTTC. Translating it yields CASSHLFRLGQGIFF. J is TRBJ2-1 and V is TRBV4-3; 8 bases map to TRBD1. The V and J ends lost 3 bases and 16 bases, in that order; junction bases with no gene match: 17. CDR3 length equals 15 residues. Germline V gene data show CDR1 as LGHNA and CDR2 as YSLEER.

The chain joins TRBV9 to TRBJ2-3, with 8 positions matching TRBD2. There are 16 residues in the CDR3. Trimming took 4 bases from V and 1 from J; bases not matched to a gene: 8. Per germline, CDR1 SGDLS and CDR2 YYNGEE. In DNA, the CDR3 is TGTGCCAGCAGCCTCAGAGCGGGAGATGGCACAGATACGCAGTATTTT. Protein sequence: CASSLRAGDGTDTQYF.

This chain uses TRBV9 with TRBJ2-2, with D maybe TRBD2 (5 bases). The CDR3 totals 17 residues. Germline assignment: CDR1 SGDLS and CDR2 YYNGEE. Trimming took off 3 bases at V and 6 bases at J, with 21 bases between the two ends. The CDR3: CASSARGSLAVAGELFF. CDR3 in DNA: TGTGCCAGCAGCGCCCGTGGGAGTCTAGCCGTGGCCGGGGAGCTGTTTTTT.

The chain recombines TRBV19 with TRBJ2-1; possibly TRBD2 for D (5 bases). Germline values: CDR1 LNHDA, CDR2 SQIVND (reference sequence). The CDR3 has 14 residues. Trimming pared 5 bases from V and 4 bases from J, leaving 12 bases between. Here the CDR3 reads CASSGPGIYNEQFF. CDR3 nucleotides: TGTGCCAGTAGTGGGCCGGGGATATACAATGAGCAGTTCTTC. The full variable domain, in which reference TRBV19 and TRBJ2-1 provide the parts outside the CDR3, is DGGITQSPKYLFRKEGQNVTLSCEQNLNHDAMYWYRQDPGQGLRLIYYSQIVNDFQKGDIAEGYSVSREKKESFPLTVTSAQKNPTAFYLCASSGPGIYNEQFFGPGTRLTVL.

The chain couples TRBV7-6 to TRBJ2-1; 10 nucleotides line up with TRBD1. Germline values: CDR1 SGHVS, CDR2 FNYEAQ. CDR3 size: 15 residues. J gave up 10 bases and V 5 bases, and 11 bases lay outside the gene matches. This CDR3 is CASSARPGQGSEQFF. The CDR3 DNA follows: TGTGCCAGCAGCGCCCGTCCGGGACAGGGGTCGGAGCAGTTCTTC.

The chain recombines TRBV19 with TRBJ2-3; the D gene is possibly TRBD1 (6 bases). Trimming took 0 bases from V and 0 from J, leaving 10 bases between them. Germline V lookup: CDR1 LNHDA, CDR2 SQIVND (reference sequence). There are 16 residues in the CDR3. The CDR3 sequence: CASSIETGSSTDTQYF. The CDR3 DNA reads TGTGCCAGTAGTATAGAAACAGGGTCTAGCACAGATACGCAGTATTTT.

The chain is built from TRBV9 and TRBJ2-1; D is perhaps TRBD1 (5 bases). Germline V gene lookup returns CDR1 SGDLS and CDR2 YYNGEE. The V end was cut by 0 bases, the J end by 7 bases, with 5 bases between. CDR3 size: 12 residues. CDR3 DNA sequence: TGTGCCAGCAGCGTAGCAGGGAATGAGCAGTTCTTC. It encodes CASSVAGNEQFF. Filled out from reference TRBV9 and TRBJ2-1, the complete variable domain reads DSGVTQTPKHLITATGQRVTLRCSPRSGDLSVYWYQQSLDQGLQFLIQYYNGEERAKGNILERFSAQQFPDLHSELNLSSLELGDSALYFCASSVAGNEQFFGPGTRLTVL.

In its sample, this clone was seen once. CDR3 DNA sequence: TGTGCCGTTACCTCGGCACAGGCAGGGCAGGACGAGCAGTTCTTC. Translation gives CAVTSAQAGQDEQFF. V and J are TRBV27 and TRBJ2-1; tentative D call: TRBD1 (5 bases). Trimming took 11 bases from V and 10 from J, leaving 27 bases between them. Germline V gene sequence: CDR1 MNHEY, CDR2 SMNVEV (reference sequence). The CDR3 loop spans 15 amino acids.

Only one count was recorded for this clone. This chain uses TRBV4-1 with TRBJ2-3; 7 positions match TRBD2. Trimming at V came to 4 bases and at J to 5 bases, leaving 9 bases not matched to a gene. This CDR3 region has 15 residues. CDR1 is MGHRA, CDR2 YSYEKL, per germline. CDR3 amino acids: CASSPSQGGEDTQYF. CDR3 nucleotides: TGCGCCAGCAGCCCATCGCAGGGAGGGGAAGATACGCAGTATTTT.

This chain uses TRBV5-1 with TRBJ1-6; D call uncertain. The germline V gene has CDR1 SGHRS and CDR2 YFSETQ. Trimming cost V 0 bases and J 6 bases, with 7 bases left between them. This CDR3 spans 14 amino acids. The CDR3 region is CASSLGSRNSPLHF. The CDR3 region has the DNA TGCGCCAGCAGCTTGGGAAGCCGTAATTCACCCCTCCACTTT.

CDR3 sequence: CASLGANVLTF. CDR3 DNA: TGTGCCAGCCTCGGGGCCAACGTCCTGACTTTC. V is TRBV7-9 and J is TRBJ2-6; no reliable D call. Germline CDR1 is SEHNR and CDR2 is FQNEAQ (reference sequence). V lost 8 bases and J lost 4, with 3 bases in between. There are 11 residues in the CDR3. Combining the CDR3 with reference TRBV7-9 and TRBJ2-6 gives the whole variable domain DTGVSQNPRHKITKRGQNVTFRCDPISEHNRLYWYRQTLGQGPEFLTYFQNEAQLEKSRLLSDRFSAERPKGSFSTLEIQRTEQGDSAMYLCASLGANVLTFGAGSRLTVL.

The chain is built from TRBV12-5 and TRBJ2-7; TRBD1 might be the D (6 bases). The V gene lost 4 bases and the J gene lost 1 base, with 11 bases spanning the gap. CDR1 is LGHNT and CDR2 is FRNRAP in the germline V gene. CDR3 size: 14 residues. The DNA for the CDR3 is TGTGCTAGTGGTTCACAAACAGGGTCCTACGAGCAGTACTTC. It encodes CASGSQTGSYEQYF.

This clone was seen only a few times. The chain is built from TRBV6-6 and TRBJ1-1; TRBD1 is a possible D gene (6 bases). Germline CDR1 reads MNHNY; CDR2 reads SVGAGI (reference sequence). The CDR3 runs to 12 residues. With 10 bases removed from V and 0 bases from J, the gap between germline ends came to 9 bases. The CDR3 bases are TGTGCCACCGGGACACTGAACACTGAAGCTTTCTTT. Translation gives CATGTLNTEAFF.

This clone was counted once. The chain employs TRBV9 and TRBJ2-1; D remains unclear. Trimming removed 4 bases from V and 0 bases from J, with 17 bases in between. CDR3 length equals 17 residues. Germline CDR1 is SGDLS and CDR2 is YYNGEE. CDR3 nucleotides: TGTGCCAGCAGCACAAGACTTGAGAGGAGCTCCTACAATGAGCAGTTCTTC. It encodes CASSTRLERSSYNEQFF.

The chain joins TRBV28 to TRBJ2-3; 7 bases line up with TRBD2. Germline values: CDR1 MDHEN, CDR2 SYDVKM. This CDR3 has 18 residues. V was pared by 6 bases and J by 2 bases, with 17 bases of the junction left unmatched. CDR3 residues: CASSRLGWAGVLTDTQYF. Written as DNA, the CDR3 is TGTGCCAGCAGCCGGCTTGGCTGGGCGGGAGTTCTCACAGATACGCAGTATTTT. The variable domain in full, completed from reference TRBV28 and TRBJ2-3, reads DVKVTQSSRYLVKRTGEKVFLECVQDMDHENMFWYRQDPGLGLRLIYFSYDVKMKEKGDIPEGYSVSREKKERFSLILESASTNQTSMYLCASSRLGWAGVLTDTQYFGPGTRLTVL.

The chain is built from TRBV25-1 and TRBJ1-2; D call uncertain. The germline V gene encodes CDR1 MGHDK and CDR2 SYGVNS. This CDR3 comprises 13 residues. V was shortened by 4 bases and J by 5 bases, with 11 bases between the two germline ends. CDR3 coding DNA: TGTGCCAGCAGTGTAAACGGACTTTATGGCTACACCTTC. Protein sequence: CASSVNGLYGYTF.

The chain couples TRBV6-5 to TRBJ2-1; 11 nucleotides line up with TRBD2. Trimming at V came to 4 bases and at J to 2 bases, leaving 4 bases not matched to a gene. The CDR3 totals 16 residues. The germline V gene has CDR1 MNHEY and CDR2 SVGAGI. DNA for the CDR3: TGTGCCAGCAGTTTACTAGCGGGGGCCCCCTACAATGAGCAGTTCTTC. Protein: CASSLLAGAPYNEQFF.